The clone carrying this TCR beta chain was counted a few times. Its specificity is not known. A junction end diverges from the germline sequence, so it may reflect a read error. This specimen comes from a study of read filtering for tumor transcriptome and immune sequencing. Whole-study context: RNA-seq yielded only about 75 to 1,300 TCR reads, IR-seq about 3.5 to 11 million. Overall study results and limits: RNA-seq captured clonotypes less deeply and reliably than IR-seq. In IR-seq, single-read clonotypes were around four fifths of clonotypes but approximately 3.2% of reads.

The library was built from 400 to 500 ng RNA with molecular barcoded adaptors for alpha/delta and beta/gamma chains. MiXCR was run by TCRdb on the reads, yielding one entry per CDR3 protein. The table records 60,000 to 80,000 distinct CDR3 sequences, roughly 14% of them present only once. CDR1 is LNHDA and CDR2 is SQIVND in the germline V gene (reference sequence). The CDR3 consists of 12 residues. The TCR originated in a donor aged 40 or over with multiple myeloma. The gene calls are TRBV19 and TRBJ1-5; no definite D call. Specimen: a population of CD138-negative cells sorted from bone marrow. In DNA form, the CDR3 reads TGTGCCAGTAGTTACCCGAATCAGTCCCAGCATTTT. Translating gives CASSYPNQSQHF.